The TCR beta chain described here comes from a study of blood T cells in healthy people across ages. Notes on the study in general: A strong correlation between TCR beta diversity and naive T cell percentage was seen.

PCR was performed a second time for about 6 to 11 cycles using a sample-barcoded 5' primer and a J-beta primer mix. From the 5' RACE reads, TCRdb called clonotypes with MiXCR, one entry per CDR3 protein. The table records roughly 800,000 distinct CDR3 sequences, around 25% of them present only once. Unmatched junction bases numbered 3, after V lost 2 bases and J lost 4 bases. This CDR3 is 15 amino acids long. Germline V gene lookup returns CDR1 ENHRY and CDR2 SYGVKD. Turning to this clonotype: What it binds is not known.

The sample also formed part of further work on T cells of mothers and their children. From that second work: Every mother produced more than 8 million TCR beta CDR3 reads, whereas every child provided 2.5 million to 3.5 million.

The sequenced material came from blood. The receptor was isolated from a boy younger than 18 in good health. J is TRBJ2-3 and V is TRBV10-3; 10 nucleotides align to TRBD2. The CDR3 region is CAISETSGVSDTQYF. Here the CDR3 DNA reads TGTGCCATCAGTGAGACTAGCGGGGTCTCAGATACGCAGTATTTT.